The clone carrying this TCR beta chain is a singleton in its sample. The data were taken from a study of blood T cell repertoires in COVID-19. Ages ranged from about 18 to 89 years, with residence in about 23 US areas. Grouping used clinical history reported by participants in a survey and questionnaire. Two consecutive negative NP/OP PCR tests, clearance, or resolved symptoms defined Cohort 3 recovery. Germline CDR1 and CDR2: SQVTM and ANQGSEA. V lost 4 bases and J lost 6; bases outside the gene matches: 7. The CDR3 sequence is 13 residues long. How the authors handled the data: How many nucleated cells were present was estimated from reference gene primer amplification. TCRdb keeps only in-frame clones here, not all; method: immunoSEQ multiplex PCR. That table gives V, J and clone size, and the DNA gave D and trimming. The sample has approximately 470,000 clones, about 85% seen once.

The TCR comes from a woman between 18 and 30 years old who had recovered from COVID-19. The rearrangement uses TRBV29-1 and TRBJ2-3; 7 nucleotides match TRBD2. The sequenced material came from PBMCs or T cells enriched from blood (not recorded which). The CDR3 nucleotides are TGCAGCGTTGGAGGACTAGTTTCCGATACGCAGTATTTT. Translated: CSVGGLVSDTQYF.